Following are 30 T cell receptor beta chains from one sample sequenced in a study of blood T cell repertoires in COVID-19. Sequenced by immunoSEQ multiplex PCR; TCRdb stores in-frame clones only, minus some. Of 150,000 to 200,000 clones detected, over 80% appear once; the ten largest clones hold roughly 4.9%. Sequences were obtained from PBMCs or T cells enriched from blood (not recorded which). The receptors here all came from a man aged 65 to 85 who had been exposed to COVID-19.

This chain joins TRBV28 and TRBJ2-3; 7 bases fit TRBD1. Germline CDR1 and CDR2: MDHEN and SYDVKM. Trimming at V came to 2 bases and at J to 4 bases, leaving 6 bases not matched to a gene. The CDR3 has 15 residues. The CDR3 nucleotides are TGTGCCAGCAGTTTAGGCCAGGGGGTTGCAGATACGCAGTATTTT. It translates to CASSLGQGVADTQYF.

CDR3 residues: CASSQVYNEQFF. CDR3 DNA sequence: TGTGCCAGCAGTCAGGTTTACAATGAGCAGTTCTTC. The chain uses TRBV28 and TRBJ2-1, with no clear D. CDR1 is MDHEN and CDR2 is SYDVKM in the germline V gene. The CDR3 is 12 amino acids. V was clipped by 5 bases and J by 4 bases, with 6 bases between them.

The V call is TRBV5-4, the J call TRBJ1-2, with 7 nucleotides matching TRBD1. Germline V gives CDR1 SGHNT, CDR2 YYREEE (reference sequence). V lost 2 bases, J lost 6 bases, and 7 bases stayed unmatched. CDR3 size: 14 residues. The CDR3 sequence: CASSFSGRGNGYTF. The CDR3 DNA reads TGTGCCAGCAGCTTCTCTGGCAGGGGGAATGGCTACACCTTC.

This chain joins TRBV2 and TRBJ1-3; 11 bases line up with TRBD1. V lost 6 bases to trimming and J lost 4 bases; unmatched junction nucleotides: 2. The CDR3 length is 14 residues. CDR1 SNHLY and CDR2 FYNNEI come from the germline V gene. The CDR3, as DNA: TGTGCCAGCAGCGGGACAGGGGGAGGAAACACCATATATTTT. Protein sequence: CASSGTGGGNTIYF.

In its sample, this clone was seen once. Here the CDR3 reads CASSHRGQWDTEAFF. In DNA, the CDR3 is TGTGCCAGCAGCCACCGGGGACAGTGGGACACTGAAGCTTTCTTT. The V gene is TRBV3-1 (or the pseudogene TRBV3-2), the J gene TRBJ1-1; TRBD1 matches at 7 bases. This CDR3 spans 15 amino acids. Germline values: CDR1 LGHDT, CDR2 YNNKEL (reference sequence). Trimming cost V 3 bases and J 3 bases; bases outside gene matches: 7.

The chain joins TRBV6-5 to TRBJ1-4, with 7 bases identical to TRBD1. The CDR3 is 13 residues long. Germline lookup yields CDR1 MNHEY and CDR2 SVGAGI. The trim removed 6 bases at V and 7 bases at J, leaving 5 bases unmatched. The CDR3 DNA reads TGTGCCAGCAGGAAGACAGGGACTGAAAAACTGTTTTTT. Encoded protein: CASRKTGTEKLFF.

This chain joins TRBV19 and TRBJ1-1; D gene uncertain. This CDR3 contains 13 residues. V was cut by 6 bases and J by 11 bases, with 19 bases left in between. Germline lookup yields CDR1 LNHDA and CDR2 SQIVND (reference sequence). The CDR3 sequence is CASRSTGTGKAFF. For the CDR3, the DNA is TGTGCCAGTAGATCCACGGGCACCGGGAAGGCTTTCTTT.

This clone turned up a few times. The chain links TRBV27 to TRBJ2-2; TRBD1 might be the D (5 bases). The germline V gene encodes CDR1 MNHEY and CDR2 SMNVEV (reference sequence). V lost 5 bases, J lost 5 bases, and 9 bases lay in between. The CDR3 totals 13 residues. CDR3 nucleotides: TGTGCCAGCAGTACCAGACAGACCGGGGAGCTGTTTTTT. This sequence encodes CASSTRQTGELFF.

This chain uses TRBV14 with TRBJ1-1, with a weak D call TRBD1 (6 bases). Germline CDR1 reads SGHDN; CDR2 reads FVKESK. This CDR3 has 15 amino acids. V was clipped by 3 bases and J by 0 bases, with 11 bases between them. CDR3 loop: CASSQMGGLNTEAFF. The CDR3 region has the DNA TGTGCCAGCAGCCAGATGGGGGGGCTGAACACTGAAGCTTTCTTT.

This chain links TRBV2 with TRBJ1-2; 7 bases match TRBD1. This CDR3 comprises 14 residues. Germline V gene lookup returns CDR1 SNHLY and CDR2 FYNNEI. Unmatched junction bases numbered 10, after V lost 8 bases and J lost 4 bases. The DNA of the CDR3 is TGTGCCAGCGTCCCGACGACAGGGAGCTATGGCTACACCTTC. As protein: CASVPTTGSYGYTF.

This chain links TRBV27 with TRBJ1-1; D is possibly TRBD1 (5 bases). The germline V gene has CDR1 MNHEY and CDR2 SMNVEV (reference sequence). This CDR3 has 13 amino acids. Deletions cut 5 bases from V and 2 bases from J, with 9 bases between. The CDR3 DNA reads TGTGCCAGCAGTCCTTGGACAAACACTGAAGCTTTCTTT. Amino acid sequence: CASSPWTNTEAFF.

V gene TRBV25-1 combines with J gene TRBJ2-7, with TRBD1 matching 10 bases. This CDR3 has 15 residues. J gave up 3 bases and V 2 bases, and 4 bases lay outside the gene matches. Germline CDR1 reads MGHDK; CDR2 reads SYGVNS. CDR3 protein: CASSEAGTGVYEQYF. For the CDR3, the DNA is TGTGCCAGCAGTGAAGCCGGGACAGGGGTCTACGAGCAGTACTTC.

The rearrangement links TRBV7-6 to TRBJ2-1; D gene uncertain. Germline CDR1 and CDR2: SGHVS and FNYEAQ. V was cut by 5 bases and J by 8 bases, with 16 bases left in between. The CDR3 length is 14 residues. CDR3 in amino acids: CASSQWQISYEQFF. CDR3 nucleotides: TGTGCCAGCAGCCAATGGCAGATTTCGTATGAGCAGTTCTTC.

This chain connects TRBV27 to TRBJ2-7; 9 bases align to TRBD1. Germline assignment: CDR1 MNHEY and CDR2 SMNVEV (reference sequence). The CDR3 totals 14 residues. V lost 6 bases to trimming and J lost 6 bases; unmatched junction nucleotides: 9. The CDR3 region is CASRYTGTGIEQYF. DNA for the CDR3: TGTGCCAGCAGATACACCGGGACAGGGATCGAGCAGTACTTC.

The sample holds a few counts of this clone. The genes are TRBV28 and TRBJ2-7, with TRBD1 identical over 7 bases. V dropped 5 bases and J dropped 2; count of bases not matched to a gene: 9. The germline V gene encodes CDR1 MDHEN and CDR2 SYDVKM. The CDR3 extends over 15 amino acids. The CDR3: CASSLTGAPTYEQYF. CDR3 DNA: TGTGCCAGCAGTCTCACAGGGGCCCCTACCTACGAGCAGTACTTC.

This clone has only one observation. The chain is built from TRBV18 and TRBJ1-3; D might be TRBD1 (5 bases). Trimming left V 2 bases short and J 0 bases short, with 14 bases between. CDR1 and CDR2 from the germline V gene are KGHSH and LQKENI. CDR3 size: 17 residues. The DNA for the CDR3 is TGTGCCAGCTCACCAGTGCGGGGCCTGAGCTCTGGAAACACCATATATTTT. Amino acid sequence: CASSPVRGLSSGNTIYF. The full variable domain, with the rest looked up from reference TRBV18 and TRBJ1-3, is NAGVMQNPRHLVRRRGQEARLRCSPMKGHSHVYWYRQLPEEGLKFMVYLQKENIIDESGMPKERFSAEFPKEGPSILRIQQVVRGDSAAYFCASSPVRGLSSGNTIYFGEGSWLTVV.

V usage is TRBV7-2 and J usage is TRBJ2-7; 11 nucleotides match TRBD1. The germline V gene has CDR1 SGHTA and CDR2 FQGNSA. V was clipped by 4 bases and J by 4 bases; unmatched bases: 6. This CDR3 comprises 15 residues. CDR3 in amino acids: CASSSLGQGGYEQYF. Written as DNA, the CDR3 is TGTGCCAGCAGCTCCCTGGGACAGGGGGGTTACGAGCAGTACTTC.

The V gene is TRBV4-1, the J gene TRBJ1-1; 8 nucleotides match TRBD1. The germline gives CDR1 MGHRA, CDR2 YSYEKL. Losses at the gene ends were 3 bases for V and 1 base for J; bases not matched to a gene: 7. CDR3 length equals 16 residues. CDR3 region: CASSQGRTGRNTEAFF. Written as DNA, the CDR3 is TGCGCCAGCAGCCAGGGAAGGACAGGGAGGAACACTGAAGCTTTCTTT.

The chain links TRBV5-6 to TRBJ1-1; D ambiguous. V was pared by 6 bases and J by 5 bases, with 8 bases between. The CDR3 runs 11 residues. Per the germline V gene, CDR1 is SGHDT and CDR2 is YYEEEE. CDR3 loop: CASKSLTEAFF. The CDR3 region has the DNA TGTGCCAGCAAATCTTTGACTGAAGCTTTCTTT.

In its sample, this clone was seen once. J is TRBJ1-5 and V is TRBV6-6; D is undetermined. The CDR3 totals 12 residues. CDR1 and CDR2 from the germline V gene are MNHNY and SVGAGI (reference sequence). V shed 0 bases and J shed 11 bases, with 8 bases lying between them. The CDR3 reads CASSYSWQTQHF. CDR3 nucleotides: TGTGCCAGCAGTTACTCATGGCAGACCCAGCATTTT.

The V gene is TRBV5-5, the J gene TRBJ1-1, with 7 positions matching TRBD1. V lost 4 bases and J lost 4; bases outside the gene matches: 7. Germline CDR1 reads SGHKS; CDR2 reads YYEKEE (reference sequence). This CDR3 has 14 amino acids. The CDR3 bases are TGTGCCAGCAGCCGGGGACAGCGGGTCACTGAAGCTTTCTTT. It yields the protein CASSRGQRVTEAFF.

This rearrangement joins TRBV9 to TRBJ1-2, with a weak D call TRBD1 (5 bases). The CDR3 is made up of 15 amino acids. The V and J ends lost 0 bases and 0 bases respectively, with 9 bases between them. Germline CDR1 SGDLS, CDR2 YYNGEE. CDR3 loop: CASSVGTGPNYGYTF. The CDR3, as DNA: TGTGCCAGCAGCGTAGGAACAGGCCCTAACTATGGCTACACCTTC.

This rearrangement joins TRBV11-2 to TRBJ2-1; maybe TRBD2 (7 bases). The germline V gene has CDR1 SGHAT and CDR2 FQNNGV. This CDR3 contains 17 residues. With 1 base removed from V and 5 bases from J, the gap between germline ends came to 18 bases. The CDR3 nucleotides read TGTGCCAGCAGCTTAGTTGCAGGGGCTAGCGGCCACAATGAGCAGTTCTTC. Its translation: CASSLVAGASGHNEQFF.

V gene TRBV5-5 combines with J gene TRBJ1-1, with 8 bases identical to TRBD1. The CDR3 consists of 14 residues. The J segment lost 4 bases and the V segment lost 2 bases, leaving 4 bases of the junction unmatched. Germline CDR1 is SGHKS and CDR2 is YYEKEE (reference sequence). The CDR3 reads CASSFGQGGTEAFF. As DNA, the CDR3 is TGTGCCAGCAGCTTCGGACAGGGCGGCACTGAAGCTTTCTTT.

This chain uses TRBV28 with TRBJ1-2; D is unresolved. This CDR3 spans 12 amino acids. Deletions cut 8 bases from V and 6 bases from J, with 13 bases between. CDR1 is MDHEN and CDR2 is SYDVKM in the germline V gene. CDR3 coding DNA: TGTGCCAGCCGCGAGAGAATCCATGGCTACACCTTC. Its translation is CASRERIHGYTF.

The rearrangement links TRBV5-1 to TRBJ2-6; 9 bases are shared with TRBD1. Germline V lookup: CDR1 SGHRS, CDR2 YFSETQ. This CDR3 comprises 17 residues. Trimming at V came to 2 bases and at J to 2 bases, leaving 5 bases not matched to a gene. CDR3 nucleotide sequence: TGCGCCAGCAGCTTATTACAGGGGGCGGCTGGGGCCAACGTCCTGACTTTC. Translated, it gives CASSLLQGAAGANVLTF. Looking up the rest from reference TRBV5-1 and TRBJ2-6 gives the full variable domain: KAGVTQTPRYLIKTRGQQVTLSCSPISGHRSVSWYQQTPGQGLQFLFEYFSETQRNKGNFPGRFSGRQFSNSRSEMNVSTLELGDSALYLCASSLLQGAAGANVLTFGAGSRLTVL.

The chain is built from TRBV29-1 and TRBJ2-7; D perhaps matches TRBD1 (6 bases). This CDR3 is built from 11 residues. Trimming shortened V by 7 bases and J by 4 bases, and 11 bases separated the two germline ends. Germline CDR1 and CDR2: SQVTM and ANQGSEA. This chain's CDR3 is CSGGTFYEQYF. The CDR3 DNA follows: TGCAGCGGGGGGACATTTTACGAGCAGTACTTC.

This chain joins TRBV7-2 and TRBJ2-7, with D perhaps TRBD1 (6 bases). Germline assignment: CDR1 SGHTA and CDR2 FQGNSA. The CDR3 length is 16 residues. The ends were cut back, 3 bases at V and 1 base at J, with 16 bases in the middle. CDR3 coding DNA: TGTGCCAGCAGCTTTACCGGGACACCCCGATCCTACGAGCAGTACTTC. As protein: CASSFTGTPRSYEQYF.

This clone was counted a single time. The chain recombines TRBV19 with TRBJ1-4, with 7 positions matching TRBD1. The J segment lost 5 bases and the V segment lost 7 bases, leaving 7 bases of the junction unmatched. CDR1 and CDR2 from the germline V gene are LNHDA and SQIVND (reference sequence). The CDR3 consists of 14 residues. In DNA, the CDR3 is TGTGCCAGTAACCGAGGGGACAGCAATGAAAAACTGTTTTTT. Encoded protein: CASNRGDSNEKLFF.

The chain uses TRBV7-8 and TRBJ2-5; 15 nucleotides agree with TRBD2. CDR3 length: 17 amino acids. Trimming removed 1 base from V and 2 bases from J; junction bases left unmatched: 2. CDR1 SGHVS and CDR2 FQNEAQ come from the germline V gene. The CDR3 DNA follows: TGTGCCAGCAGCTTAGGGACTAGCGGGAGGGGGCAAGAGACCCAGTACTTC. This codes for CASSLGTSGRGQETQYF.